A single sample gave rise to the 12 T cell receptor beta chains below, sequenced in a study of T cell changes during pregnancy in multiple sclerosis. Profiled with immunoSEQ multiplex PCR; TCRdb holds only in-frame clones, not every one. The data show some 49,000 clones, roughly 89% seen once. Sequencing was performed on peripheral blood, taken after pregnancy. Receptors originate from a female donor in good health, enrolled as a control in a pregnancy study.

The chain is built from TRBV7-9 and TRBJ2-7, with TRBD1 identical over 9 bases. J was trimmed by 0 bases and V by 3 bases; bases with no gene match: 6. CDR3 length: 16 amino acids. Germline V gene lookup returns CDR1 SEHNR and CDR2 FQNEAQ (reference sequence). The CDR3 nucleotides read TGTGCCAGCAGCTTCTCCGGGACAGGGAGCTCCTACGAGCAGTACTTC. It specifies CASSFSGTGSSYEQYF.

This clone has a single count. V gene TRBV23-1 combines with J gene TRBJ1-6, with 8 nucleotides matching TRBD1. TRBV23-1 is filed as an ORF, its function uncertain. The CDR3 has 16 amino acids. J was trimmed by 7 bases and V by 6 bases; bases with no gene match: 11. The CDR3 protein is CASSLPPGGRNSPLHF. The CDR3 DNA follows: TGCGCCAGCAGCCTGCCGCCAGGGGGCAGGAATTCACCCCTCCACTTT.

This chain links TRBV29-1 with TRBJ1-1; D is perhaps TRBD1 (5 bases). Germline V lookup: CDR1 SQVTM, CDR2 ANQGSEA. Trimming left V 6 bases short and J 1 base short, with 12 bases between. The CDR3 runs to 13 residues. The CDR3 loop reads CSVSWGSNTEAFF. DNA for the CDR3: TGCAGCGTGTCCTGGGGCTCGAACACTGAAGCTTTCTTT.

V usage is TRBV5-6 and J usage is TRBJ2-5, with TRBD1 matching 8 bases. V was clipped by 4 bases and J by 3 bases; unmatched bases: 2. The germline gives CDR1 SGHDT, CDR2 YYEEEE. The CDR3 has 13 amino acids. DNA for the CDR3: TGTGCCAGCAGCCCGGACAGGGAAGAGACCCAGTACTTC. It encodes CASSPDREETQYF.

The chain carries TRBV7-9 and TRBJ1-1; D remains unclear. The CDR3 consists of 12 residues. V lost 4 bases to trimming and J lost 0 bases, with 3 bases between them. The germline V gene has CDR1 SEHNR and CDR2 FQNEAQ (reference sequence). CDR3 DNA sequence: TGTGCCAGCAGCTATATGAACACTGAAGCTTTCTTT. It translates to CASSYMNTEAFF.

The rearrangement links TRBV11-2 to TRBJ1-3, with a weak D call TRBD1 (5 bases). With 5 bases removed from V and 4 bases from J, the gap between germline ends came to 12 bases. Germline assignment: CDR1 SGHAT and CDR2 FQNNGV. The CDR3 extends over 14 amino acids. The chain's CDR3 is CASSRGTAGNTIYF. DNA for the CDR3: TGTGCCAGCAGCCGCGGGACGGCGGGAAACACCATATATTTT.

This rearrangement joins TRBV7-3 to TRBJ2-1; 9 bases fit TRBD2. Germline values: CDR1 SGHTA, CDR2 FQGTGA. Trimming cost V 2 bases and J 4 bases; bases outside gene matches: 6. This CDR3 has 16 amino acids. CDR3 coding DNA: TGTGCCAGCAGCTTACTAGCGGGGCCATATTACAATGAGCAGTTCTTC. It specifies CASSLLAGPYYNEQFF.

The chain is built from TRBV7-9 and TRBJ1-1, with D perhaps TRBD1 (6 bases). The CDR3 has 15 amino acids. Germline V gene data show CDR1 as SEHNR and CDR2 as FQNEAQ (reference sequence). V was clipped by 7 bases and J by 1 base, with 16 bases between them. CDR3 amino acids: CASNPDSNSNTEAFF. CDR3 DNA: TGTGCCAGCAACCCGGACAGCAATTCGAACACTGAAGCTTTCTTT.

J is TRBJ2-7 and V is TRBV29-1, with D unclear. V was cut by 6 bases and J by 2 bases, with 17 bases left in between. CDR3 size: 14 residues. Germline V gives CDR1 SQVTM, CDR2 ANQGSEA. The CDR3 DNA is TGCAGCGTCGACGGAGCTTCTTCCCCCTACGAGCAGTACTTC. Translating gives CSVDGASSPYEQYF.

This chain uses TRBV7-9 with TRBJ1-3; the D is unclear. The CDR3 extends over 15 amino acids. Per the germline V gene, CDR1 is SEHNR and CDR2 is FQNEAQ (reference sequence). V was pared by 3 bases and J by 3 bases, with 12 bases between. CDR3 sequence reads: CASSFGDMGGNTIYF. For the CDR3, the DNA is TGTGCCAGCAGCTTTGGAGATATGGGTGGAAACACCATATATTTT. The full variable domain, rest sourced from reference TRBV7-9 and TRBJ1-3, is DTGVSQNPRHKITKRGQNVTFRCDPISEHNRLYWYRQTLGQGPEFLTYFQNEAQLEKSRLLSDRFSAERPKGSFSTLEIQRTEQGDSAMYLCASSFGDMGGNTIYFGEGSWLTVV.

The chain recombines TRBV5-1 with TRBJ1-1; perhaps TRBD1 as D (5 bases). V was trimmed by 1 base and J by 3 bases, leaving 10 bases between them. The germline V gene has CDR1 SGHRS and CDR2 YFSETQ. This CDR3 has 14 residues. The CDR3 DNA is TGCGCCAGCAGCTTGTGGGGGGAGGACACTGAAGCTTTCTTT. Translation gives CASSLWGEDTEAFF.

V is TRBV7-6 and J is TRBJ2-2; 7 nucleotides match TRBD2. Germline CDR1 SGHVS, CDR2 FNYEAQ. The CDR3 extends over 15 amino acids. Germline trimming cut 1 base from V and 4 bases from J; bases unmatched to any gene: 3. The CDR3, as DNA: TGTGCCAGCAGCTTAGGATCGGGGGGCACCGGGGAGCTGTTTTTT. Its translation: CASSLGSGGTGELFF.